Listed here is a single TCR beta chain. As yet, its antigen is unknown. These data belong to a study of identical twins. Overall study findings and caveats: Alpha sequences that were out-of-frame and twin-shared showed an excess of low generation probability.

Using its own MiXCR run on the 5' RACE reads, TCRdb lists one record per CDR3 protein. The repertoire has under 250,000 distinct CDR3 sequences, 9.4% of them found once; the top ten carry 4% to 6%. Sequenced input: memory (CD45RO+) T cells sorted from blood. The source is a young woman in good health.

This CDR3 reads CAWTRNAEREKLFF. In DNA, the CDR3 is TGTGCCTGGACCAGGAACGCAGAACGAGAAAAACTGTTTTTT. The J gene is TRBJ1-4, the V gene TRBV30, with D uncertain. Trimming took off 4 bases at V and 8 bases at J, with 17 bases between the two ends. CDR3 size: 14 residues. Germline V CDR1 and CDR2: GTSNPN, SVGIG (reference sequence).